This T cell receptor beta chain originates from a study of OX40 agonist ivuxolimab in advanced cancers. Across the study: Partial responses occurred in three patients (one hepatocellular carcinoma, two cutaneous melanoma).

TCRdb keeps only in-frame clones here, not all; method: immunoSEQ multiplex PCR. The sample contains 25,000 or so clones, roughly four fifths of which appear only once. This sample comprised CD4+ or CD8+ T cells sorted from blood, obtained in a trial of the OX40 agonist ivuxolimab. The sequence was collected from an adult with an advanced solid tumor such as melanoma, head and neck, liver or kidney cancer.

CDR3 protein: CASSQPPGPQGLVAIYF. The CDR3 coding sequence is TGCGCCAGCAGCCAACCCCCCGGGCCTCAGGGTTTAGTCGCCATATATTTT. The chain uses TRBV4-1 and TRBJ1-3; D possibly corresponds to TRBD1 (5 bases). CDR1 is MGHRA, CDR2 YSYEKL, per germline. Trimming took 2 bases from V and 11 from J, leaving 25 bases between them. The CDR3 contains 17 residues.